This T cell receptor (beta chain) was found in a study of human T cells and chemical hapten exposure. About the research overall: From small differences in pooled library volume came most of the variation in per-sample TCR yields.

Each CDR3 protein is one row after TCRdb ran MiXCR on the 5' RACE reads. The sample has 110,000 to 150,000 distinct CDR3 sequences, roughly 4% seen once. CDR3 length: 19 amino acids. V was pared by 3 bases and J by 4 bases, with 27 bases between. The germline CDR1 and CDR2 sequences are SGHTA and FQGNSA. Unfractionated whole blood served as the source for total RNA extraction. This chain links TRBV7-2 with TRBJ1-1, with D possibly TRBD1 on 6 matching bases. The receptor was derived from a female donor in good health. The CDR3 DNA reads TGTGCCAGCAGCTTGCTGGGGGGGGGGCCAGAAGCCTACCTCACTGAAGCTTTCTTT. It is translated as CASSLLGGGPEAYLTEAFF.